Listed here are 14 T cell receptor beta chains from one sample, sequenced in a study of response to subunit inactivated influenza vaccine. Each CDR3 protein is one row after TCRdb ran MiXCR on the RT-PCR reads. The repertoire consists of hundreds of thousands of distinct CDR3 sequences, with 15% to 18% occurring once and the leading ten covering 11%. The sequencing here drew on PBMCs from blood, taken 11 to 12 days after vaccination. These receptors were obtained from a man between 45 and 60 years old who received an inactivated influenza vaccine.

The chain is built from TRBV6-1 and TRBJ1-6; D uncertain. The length of the CDR3 is 13 residues. V lost 6 bases and J lost 9, with 12 bases in between. The germline CDR1 and CDR2 sequences are MNHNS and SASEGT. For the CDR3, the DNA is TGTGCCAGCAGACTAAATCTGGGTTCACCCCTCCACTTT. Its protein product is CASRLNLGSPLHF.

The V gene is TRBV18, the J gene TRBJ2-1, with D possibly called TRBD1 or TRBD2 (5 bases each). In germline, CDR1 is KGHSH, CDR2 LQKENI. The CDR3 sequence is 13 residues long. V shed 2 bases and J shed 6 bases, with 8 bases lying between them. The CDR3: CASSPFGGNEQFF. In DNA form, the CDR3 reads TGTGCCAGCTCACCATTTGGGGGCAATGAGCAGTTCTTC.

The rearrangement links TRBV3-1 to TRBJ1-5, with TRBD1 as a possible D gene (6 bases). V shed 3 bases and J shed 3 bases, with 9 bases lying between them. The germline V gene encodes CDR1 LGHDT and CDR2 YNNKEL (reference sequence). This CDR3 contains 14 residues. CDR3 sequence reads: CASSQGTINQPQHF. The CDR3 DNA sequence: TGTGCCAGCAGCCAGGGGACAATCAATCAGCCCCAGCATTTT. The whole variable domain, filled in from reference TRBV3-1 and TRBJ1-5, reads DTAVSQTPKYLVTQMGNDKSIKCEQNLGHDTMYWYKQDSKKFLKIMFSYNNKELIINETVPNRFSPKSPDKAHLNLHINSLELGDSAVYFCASSQGTINQPQHFGDGTRLSIL.

The chain uses TRBV30 and TRBJ2-7; 10 bases line up with TRBD2. The CDR3 loop spans 13 amino acids. Trimming cost V 8 bases and J 4 bases; bases outside gene matches: 8. CDR1 and CDR2 from the germline V gene are GTSNPN and SVGIG (reference sequence). Written as DNA, the CDR3 is TGTGCCGGGACTAGCGCTGTTGGGTACGAGCAGTACTTC. Translation gives CAGTSAVGYEQYF.

This clonotype was counted between two and nine times. The V and J genes are TRBV21-1 and TRBJ2-7; no DNA check was done on the table's D call, TRBD2. TRBV21-1 is listed as a pseudogene. CDR3 size: 13 residues. The chain's CDR3 is CASTPRVSYEQYF. Here the CDR3 DNA reads TGTGCCAGCACTCCCCGCGTCTCCTACGAGCAGTACTTC.

This clonotype appeared many times. The chain has TRBV12-3 or TRBV12-4 and TRBJ2-7, with D possibly called TRBD1 or TRBD2 (6 bases each). The V and J ends lost 2 bases and 4 bases respectively, with 12 bases between them. The CDR3 consists of 14 residues. The DNA of the CDR3 is TGTGCCAGCAGTTTAACCGGGGGCCCTTACGAGCAGTACTTC. Protein: CASSLTGGPYEQYF.

The chain links TRBV30 to TRBJ2-7, with TRBD1 identical over 7 bases. This CDR3 comprises 12 residues. Trimming at V came to 5 bases and at J to 7 bases, leaving 8 bases not matched to a gene. The germline V gene has CDR1 GTSNPN and CDR2 SVGIG (reference sequence). The CDR3 is CAWRAGGREQYF. The CDR3 DNA reads TGTGCCTGGCGAGCAGGGGGAAGGGAGCAGTACTTC.

This clonotype was seen repeatedly, ten times or more. The V and J genes are TRBV4-3 and TRBJ2-5; possible D gene TRBD1, 6 bases. The germline gives CDR1 LGHNA, CDR2 YSLEER. The CDR3 runs 16 residues. V lost 1 base and J lost 3, with 15 bases in between. In DNA, the CDR3 is TGCGCCAGCAGCCAAGTACAGGGTTTGGGGAAAGAGACCCAGTACTTC. This encodes CASSQVQGLGKETQYF.

The V and J genes are TRBV2 and TRBJ2-3; TRBD1 might be the D (5 bases). Trimming took off 6 bases at V and 0 bases at J, with 13 bases between the two ends. The length of the CDR3 is 15 residues. CDR1 SNHLY and CDR2 FYNNEI come from the germline V gene. As DNA, the CDR3 is TGTGCCAGCAGGCCCGGTGGGGCCAGCACAGATACGCAGTATTTT. Protein sequence: CASRPGGASTDTQYF.

V usage is TRBV5-1 and J usage is TRBJ2-5; 10 bases are a match to TRBD2. The CDR3 sequence is 16 residues long. V dropped 0 bases and J dropped 7; count of bases not matched to a gene: 9. CDR1 is SGHRS and CDR2 is YFSETQ in the germline V gene. This CDR3 reads CASSLAGTSDPGTQYF. In DNA, the CDR3 is TGCGCCAGCAGCTTGGCTGGGACTAGCGACCCAGGGACCCAGTACTTC. Full variable domain (rest looked up from reference TRBV5-1 and TRBJ2-5): KAGVTQTPRYLIKTRGQQVTLSCSPISGHRSVSWYQQTPGQGLQFLFEYFSETQRNKGNFPGRFSGRQFSNSRSEMNVSTLELGDSALYLCASSLAGTSDPGTQYFGPGTRLLVL.

The chain couples TRBV5-5 to TRBJ1-3, with D hard to call. Germline V gene lookup returns CDR1 SGHKS and CDR2 YYEKEE (reference sequence). The CDR3 contains 16 residues. Trimming left V 1 base short and J 1 base short, with 12 bases between. The CDR3 sequence is CASSLRHSSSGNTIYF. CDR3 coding DNA: TGTGCCAGCAGCTTGCGGCACTCGAGTTCTGGAAACACCATATATTTT.

A few counts support this clonotype. The genes are TRBV11-1 and TRBJ2-7, with D unresolved. The CDR3 runs to 11 residues. Germline CDR1 SGHAT, CDR2 FQDESV (reference sequence). Trimming shortened V by 6 bases and J by 5 bases, and 8 bases separated the two germline ends. CDR3 loop: CASSTVNEQYF. In DNA, the CDR3 is TGTGCCAGCAGTACTGTGAACGAGCAGTACTTC.

The rearrangement uses TRBV7-2 and TRBJ2-1; D not resolved. Germline loops: CDR1 SGHTA, CDR2 FQGNSA. V was trimmed by 4 bases and J by 9 bases, leaving 13 bases between them. The CDR3 contains 13 residues. Written as DNA, the CDR3 is TGTGCCAGCAGCTCCCATTGGAGTTTTGAGCAGTTCTTC. It encodes CASSSHWSFEQFF.

The chain joins TRBV10-3 to TRBJ2-7; D is ambiguous. The CDR3 is 14 residues long. Germline lookup yields CDR1 ENHRY and CDR2 SYGVKD. V was pared by 0 bases and J by 2 bases, with 8 bases between. The CDR3 DNA follows: TGTGCCATCAGTGAGTCTGGGCAGACCTACGAGCAGTACTTC. It encodes CAISESGQTYEQYF.